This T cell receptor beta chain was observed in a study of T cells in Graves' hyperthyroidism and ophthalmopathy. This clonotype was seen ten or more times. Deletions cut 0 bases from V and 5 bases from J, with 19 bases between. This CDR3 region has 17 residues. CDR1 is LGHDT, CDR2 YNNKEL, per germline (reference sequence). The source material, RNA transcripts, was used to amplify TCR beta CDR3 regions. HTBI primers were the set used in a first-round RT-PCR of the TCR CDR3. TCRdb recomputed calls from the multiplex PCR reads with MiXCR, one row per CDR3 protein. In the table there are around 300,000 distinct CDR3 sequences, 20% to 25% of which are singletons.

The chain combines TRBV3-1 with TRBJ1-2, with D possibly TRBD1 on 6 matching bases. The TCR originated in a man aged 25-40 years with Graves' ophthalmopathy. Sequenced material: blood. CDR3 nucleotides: TGTGCCAGCAGCCAAGATAAGGGGCTCCAACAGGGTTATGGCTACACCTTC. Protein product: CASSQDKGLQQGYGYTF.